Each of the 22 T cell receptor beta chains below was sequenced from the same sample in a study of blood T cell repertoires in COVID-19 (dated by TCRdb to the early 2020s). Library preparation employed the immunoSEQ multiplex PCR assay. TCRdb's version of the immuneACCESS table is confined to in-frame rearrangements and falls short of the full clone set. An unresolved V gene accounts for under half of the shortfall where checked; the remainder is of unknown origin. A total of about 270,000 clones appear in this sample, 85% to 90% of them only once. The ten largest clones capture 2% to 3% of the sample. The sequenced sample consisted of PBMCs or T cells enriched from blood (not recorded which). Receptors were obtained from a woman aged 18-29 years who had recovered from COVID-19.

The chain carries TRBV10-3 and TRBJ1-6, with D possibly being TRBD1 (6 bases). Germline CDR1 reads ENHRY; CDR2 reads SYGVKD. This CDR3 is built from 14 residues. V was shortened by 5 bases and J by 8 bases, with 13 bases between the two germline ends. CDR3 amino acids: CAISKQGGYSPLHF. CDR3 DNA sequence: TGTGCCATCAGTAAACAGGGTGGGTATTCACCCCTCCACTTT.

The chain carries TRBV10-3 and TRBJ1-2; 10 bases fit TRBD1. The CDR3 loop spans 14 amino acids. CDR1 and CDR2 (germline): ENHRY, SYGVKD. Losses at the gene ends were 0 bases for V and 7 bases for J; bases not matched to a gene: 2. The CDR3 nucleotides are TGTGCCATCAGTGAGTCCGGGACAGGGGTTGGCTACACCTTC. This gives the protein CAISESGTGVGYTF.

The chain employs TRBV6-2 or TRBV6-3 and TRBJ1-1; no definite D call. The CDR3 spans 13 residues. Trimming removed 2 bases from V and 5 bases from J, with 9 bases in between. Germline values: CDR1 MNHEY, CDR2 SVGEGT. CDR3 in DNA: TGTGCCAGCAGTTACAGGGCGGGAACTGAAGCTTTCTTT. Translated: CASSYRAGTEAFF.

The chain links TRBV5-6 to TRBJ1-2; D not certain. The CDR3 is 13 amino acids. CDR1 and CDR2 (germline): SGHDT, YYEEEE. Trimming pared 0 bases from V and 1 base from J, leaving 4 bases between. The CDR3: CASSLANNYGYTF. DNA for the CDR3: TGTGCCAGCAGCTTGGCCAATAACTATGGCTACACCTTC. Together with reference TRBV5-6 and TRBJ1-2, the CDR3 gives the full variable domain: DAGVTQSPTHLIKTRGQQVTLRCSPKSGHDTVSWYQQALGQGPQFIFQYYEEEERQRGNFPDRFSGHQFPNYSSELNVNALLLGDSALYLCASSLANNYGYTFGSGTRLTVV.

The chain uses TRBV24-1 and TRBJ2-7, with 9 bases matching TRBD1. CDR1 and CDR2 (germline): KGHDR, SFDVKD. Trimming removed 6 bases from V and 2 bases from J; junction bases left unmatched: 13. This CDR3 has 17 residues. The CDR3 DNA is TGTGCCACCAGTAAATTTGGGACAGGGAGGACTACCTACGAGCAGTACTTC. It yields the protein CATSKFGTGRTTYEQYF.

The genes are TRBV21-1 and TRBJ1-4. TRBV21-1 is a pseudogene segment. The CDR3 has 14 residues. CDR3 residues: CASSKVHPEEKLFF. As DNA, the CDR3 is TGTGCCAGCAGCAAAGTCCACCCGGAGGAAAAACTGTTTTTT.

This chain's CDR3 is CASRAGSYGYTF. The CDR3 DNA follows: TGTGCCAGTAGGGCCGGGTCCTATGGCTACACCTTC. This chain joins TRBV19 and TRBJ1-2; no clear D gene. Trimming pared 6 bases from V and 4 bases from J, leaving 9 bases between. This CDR3 comprises 12 residues. Germline CDR1 and CDR2: LNHDA and SQIVND (reference sequence).

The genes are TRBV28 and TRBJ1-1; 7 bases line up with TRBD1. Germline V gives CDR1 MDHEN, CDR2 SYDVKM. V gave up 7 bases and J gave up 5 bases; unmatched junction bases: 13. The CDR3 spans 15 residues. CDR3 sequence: CASKVTGSALTEAFF. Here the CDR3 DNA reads TGTGCCAGCAAGGTGACAGGGTCAGCTCTGACTGAAGCTTTCTTT.

CDR3 coding DNA: TGTGCCAGCAGCAACGCCGGGACTAGCGGCTACGAGCAGTACTTC. Protein product: CASSNAGTSGYEQYF. The rearrangement uses TRBV28 and TRBJ2-7; 11 bases are a match to TRBD2. Germline assignment: CDR1 MDHEN and CDR2 SYDVKM. Trimming removed 6 bases from V and 3 bases from J; junction bases left unmatched: 7. This CDR3 comprises 15 residues.

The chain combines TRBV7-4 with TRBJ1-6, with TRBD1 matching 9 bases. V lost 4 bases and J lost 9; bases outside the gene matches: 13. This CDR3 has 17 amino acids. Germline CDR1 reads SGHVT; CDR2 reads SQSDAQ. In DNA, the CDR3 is TGTGCCAGCAGCTCAGGTGGCCCGGGACAGGGCGGTTCACCCCTCCACTTT. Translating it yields CASSSGGPGQGGSPLHF.

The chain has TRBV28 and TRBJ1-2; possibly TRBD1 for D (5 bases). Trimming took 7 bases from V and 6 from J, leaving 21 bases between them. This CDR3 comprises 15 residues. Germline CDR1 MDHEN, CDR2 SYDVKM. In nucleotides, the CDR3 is TGTGCCAGCACGTCAACCGGCGACAGATATCATGGCTACACCTTC. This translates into CASTSTGDRYHGYTF.

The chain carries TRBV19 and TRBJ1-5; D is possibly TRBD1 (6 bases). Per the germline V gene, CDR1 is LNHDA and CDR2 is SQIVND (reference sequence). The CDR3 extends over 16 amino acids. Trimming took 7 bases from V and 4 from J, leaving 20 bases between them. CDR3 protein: CASKGERGGLNQPQHF. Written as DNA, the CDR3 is TGTGCCAGTAAAGGGGAACGGGGGGGCCTAAATCAGCCCCAGCATTTT.

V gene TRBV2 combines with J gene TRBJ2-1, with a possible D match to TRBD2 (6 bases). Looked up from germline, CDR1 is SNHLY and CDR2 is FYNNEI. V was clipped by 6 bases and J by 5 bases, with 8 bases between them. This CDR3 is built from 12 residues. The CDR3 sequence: CASRGEDNEQFF. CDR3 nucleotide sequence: TGTGCCAGCAGAGGGGAGGACAATGAGCAGTTCTTC.

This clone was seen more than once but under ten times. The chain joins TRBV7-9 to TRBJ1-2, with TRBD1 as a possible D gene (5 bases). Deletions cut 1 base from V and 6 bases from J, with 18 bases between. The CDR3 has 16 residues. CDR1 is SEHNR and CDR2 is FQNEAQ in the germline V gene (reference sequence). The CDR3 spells CASSLGPIRVGNGYTF. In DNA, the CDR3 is TGTGCCAGCAGCTTAGGGCCTATCAGGGTAGGGAATGGCTACACCTTC. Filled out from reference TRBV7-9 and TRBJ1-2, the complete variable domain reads DTGVSQNPRHKITKRGQNVTFRCDPISEHNRLYWYRQTLGQGPEFLTYFQNEAQLEKSRLLSDRFSAERPKGSFSTLEIQRTEQGDSAMYLCASSLGPIRVGNGYTFGSGTRLTVV.

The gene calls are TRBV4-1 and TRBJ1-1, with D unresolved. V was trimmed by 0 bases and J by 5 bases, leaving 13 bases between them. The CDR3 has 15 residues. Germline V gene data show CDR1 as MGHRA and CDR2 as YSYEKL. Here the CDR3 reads CASSQESRVGTEAFF. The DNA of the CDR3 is TGCGCCAGCAGCCAAGAGTCCCGGGTAGGAACTGAAGCTTTCTTT.

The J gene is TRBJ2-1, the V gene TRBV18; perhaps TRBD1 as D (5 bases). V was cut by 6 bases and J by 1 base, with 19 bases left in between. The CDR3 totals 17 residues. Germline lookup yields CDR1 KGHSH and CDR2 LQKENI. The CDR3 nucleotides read TGTGCCAGCTCCCCCCAAGCGACAGCCCTATCCTACAATGAGCAGTTCTTC. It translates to CASSPQATALSYNEQFF.

CDR3 in amino acids: CASFGDSKYEQFF. The DNA of the CDR3 is TGCGCCAGTTTCGGGGACAGTAAGTATGAGCAGTTCTTC. The chain is built from TRBV5-1 and TRBJ2-1; 7 bases map to TRBD1. Germline loops: CDR1 SGHRS, CDR2 YFSETQ. V gave up 8 bases and J gave up 8 bases; unmatched junction bases: 10. The CDR3 consists of 13 residues.

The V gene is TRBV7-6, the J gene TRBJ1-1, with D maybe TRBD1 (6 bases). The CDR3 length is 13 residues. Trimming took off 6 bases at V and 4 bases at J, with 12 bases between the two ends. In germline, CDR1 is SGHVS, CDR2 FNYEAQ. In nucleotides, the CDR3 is TGTGCCAGCAGTCCAAGGGGGAGCACTGAAGCTTTCTTT. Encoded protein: CASSPRGSTEAFF.

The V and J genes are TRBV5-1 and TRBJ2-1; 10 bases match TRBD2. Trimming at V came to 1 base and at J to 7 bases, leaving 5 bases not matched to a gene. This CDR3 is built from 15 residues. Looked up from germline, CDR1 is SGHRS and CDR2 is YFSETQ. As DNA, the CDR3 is TGCGCCAGCAGCTTGAAAGCGGGGGGGCGGAATGAGCAGTTCTTC. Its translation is CASSLKAGGRNEQFF.

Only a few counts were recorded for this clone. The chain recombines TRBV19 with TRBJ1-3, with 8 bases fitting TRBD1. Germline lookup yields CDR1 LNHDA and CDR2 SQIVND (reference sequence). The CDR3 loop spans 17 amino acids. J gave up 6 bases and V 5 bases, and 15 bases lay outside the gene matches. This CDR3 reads CASSRRDGTGATNTIYF. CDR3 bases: TGTGCCAGTAGTCGCCGAGATGGGACAGGAGCCACAAACACCATATATTTT.

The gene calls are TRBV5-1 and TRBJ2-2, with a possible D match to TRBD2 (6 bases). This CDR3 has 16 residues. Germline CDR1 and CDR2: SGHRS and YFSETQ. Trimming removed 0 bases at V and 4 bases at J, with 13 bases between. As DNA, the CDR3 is TGCGCCAGCAGCTTGGAGGGCGGGGTCAGCACCGGGGAGCTGTTTTTT. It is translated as CASSLEGGVSTGELFF. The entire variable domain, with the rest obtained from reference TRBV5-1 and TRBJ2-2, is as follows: KAGVTQTPRYLIKTRGQQVTLSCSPISGHRSVSWYQQTPGQGLQFLFEYFSETQRNKGNFPGRFSGRQFSNSRSEMNVSTLELGDSALYLCASSLEGGVSTGELFFGEGSRLTVL.

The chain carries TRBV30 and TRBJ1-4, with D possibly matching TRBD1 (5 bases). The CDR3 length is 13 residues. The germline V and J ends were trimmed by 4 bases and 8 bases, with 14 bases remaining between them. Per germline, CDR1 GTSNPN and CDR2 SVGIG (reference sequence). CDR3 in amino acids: CAWNQGTGEKLFF. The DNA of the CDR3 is TGTGCCTGGAATCAGGGAACTGGCGAAAAACTGTTTTTT.